This TCR beta chain was recovered during a study of beta chain features in type 1 diabetes. As concerns this clone: Its antigen is undetermined.

Of the isolated RNA, all was reverse transcribed, and so the sequenced material was expressed TCRB transcripts. Generated by immunoSEQ multiplex PCR, the TCRdb table keeps only in-frame clones and is missing some. The data contain about 930,000 clones, about a sixth of them singletons. The germline gives CDR1 MDHEN, CDR2 SYDVKM. The CDR3 has 15 amino acids. Losses at the gene ends were 5 bases for V and 8 bases for J; bases not matched to a gene: 13. Study-level points and caveats: TCRB repertoires of naive, central memory and Treg cells appeared more similar among patients than among healthy donors.

The rearrangement uses TRBV28 and TRBJ1-2; TRBD1 aligns across 8 bases. This clonotype was sampled from a woman aged 18-29 years in good health. Material for sequencing was naive CD4+ T cells from blood. CDR3 bases: TGTGCCAGCAGTCCGAGGACAGGGATCGGCCGCGGCTACACCTTC. Amino acids: CASSPRTGIGRGYTF.